This TCR beta chain was captured by sequencing in a study of Ad26.COV2.S vaccination and SARS-CoV-2 variants. Study-level information: Vaccine-arm donor from the placebo-controlled COV1001 Ad26.COV2.S trial. Findings and caveats of the study: Measures of TCR breadth and depth may have fallen short of total T cell responses.

The CDR3 spans 16 residues. J lost 3 bases, V lost 4 bases, and 12 bases had no gene match. CDR1 is SGHNT and CDR2 is YENEEA in the germline V gene. Regarding this clone: What it binds is not known.

The method was immunoSEQ multiplex PCR; TCRdb's version includes in-frame clones alone and lacks a portion of them. The sample holds about 380,000 clones, around four fifths seen once. As to treatment: about 20 received Ad26.COV2.S at low or high dose, single or two shots; 5 received placebo; per-sample allocation not given. Each sample was drawn 63 days after the first injection (of vaccine or placebo). Expressing Wuhan-strain SARS-CoV-2 spike, an Ad26 vector served as the vaccine. This sequence was found in a person aged 18 to 65 who received the Ad26.COV2.S COVID-19 vaccine or a placebo. The V call is TRBV11-3, the J call TRBJ2-7, with TRBD2 matching over 7 bases. The sequences come from peripheral blood, collected in a trial of Ad26.COV2.S vaccine versus placebo. The chain's CDR3 is CASSSSLQRGDYEQYF. The CDR3 DNA follows: TGTGCCAGCAGCTCCTCACTCCAGCGGGGCGACTACGAGCAGTACTTC. The whole variable domain, remainder taken from reference TRBV11-3 and TRBJ2-7, is EAGVVQSPRYKIIEKKQPVAFWCNPISGHNTLYWYLQNLGQGPELLIRYENEEAVDDSQLPKDRFSAERLKGVDSTLKIQPAELGDSAVYLCASSSSLQRGDYEQYFGPGTRLTVT.